This T cell receptor beta chain was recovered during a study of Ad26.COV2.S vaccination and SARS-CoV-2 variants. General study points: Spike-specific TCR breadth ran higher among vaccine recipients than placebo recipients. People who got the vaccine or the placebo had similar non-spike TCR breadth.

Treatment reported: some 20 received Ad26.COV2.S at low or high dose, single or two shots; several received placebo; per-sample allocation not given. Sample collection was performed on day 63 after the first vaccine or placebo injection. A Boston adult aged 18-55 years was the donor. Remarks on this clone: What it binds is unknown.

The method was immunoSEQ multiplex PCR; TCRdb's version includes in-frame clones alone and lacks a portion of them. The sample contains 410,000 or so clones, around 93% of which appear only once. The source is a person aged 18-60 years who received the Ad26.COV2.S COVID-19 vaccine or a placebo. Sequenced material: peripheral blood, taken in a trial of Ad26.COV2.S vaccine versus placebo.

CDR3 region: CASSLQGYGYTF. The CDR3 nucleotides read TGTGCCAGCAGTCTACAGGGTTATGGCTACACCTTC. The chain has TRBV6-5 and TRBJ1-2; maybe TRBD1 (6 bases). Trimming took off 5 bases at V and 5 bases at J, with 9 bases between the two ends. The CDR3 has 12 amino acids. Germline CDR1 reads MNHEY; CDR2 reads SVGAGI.